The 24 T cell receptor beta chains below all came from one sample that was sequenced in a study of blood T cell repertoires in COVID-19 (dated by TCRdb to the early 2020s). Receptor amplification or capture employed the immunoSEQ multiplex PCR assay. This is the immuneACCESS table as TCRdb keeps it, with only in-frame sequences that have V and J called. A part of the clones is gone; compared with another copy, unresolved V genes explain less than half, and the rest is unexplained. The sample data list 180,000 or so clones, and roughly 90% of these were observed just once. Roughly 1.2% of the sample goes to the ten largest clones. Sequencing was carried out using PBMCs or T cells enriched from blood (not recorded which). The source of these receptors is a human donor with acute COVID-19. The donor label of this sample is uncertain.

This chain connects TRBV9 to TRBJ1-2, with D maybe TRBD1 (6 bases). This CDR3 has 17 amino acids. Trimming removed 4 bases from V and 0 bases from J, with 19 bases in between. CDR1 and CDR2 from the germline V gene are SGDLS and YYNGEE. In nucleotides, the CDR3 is TGTGCCAGCAGCTCAGACCTGGGACATCTCACTAACTATGGCTACACCTTC. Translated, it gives CASSSDLGHLTNYGYTF.

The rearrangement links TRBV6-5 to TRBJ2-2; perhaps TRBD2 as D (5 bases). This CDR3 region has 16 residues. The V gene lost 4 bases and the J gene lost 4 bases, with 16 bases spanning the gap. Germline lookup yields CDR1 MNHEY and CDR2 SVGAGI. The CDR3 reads CASSSLLVQSTGELFF. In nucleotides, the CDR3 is TGTGCCAGCAGTTCACTACTAGTTCAGAGCACCGGGGAGCTGTTTTTT.

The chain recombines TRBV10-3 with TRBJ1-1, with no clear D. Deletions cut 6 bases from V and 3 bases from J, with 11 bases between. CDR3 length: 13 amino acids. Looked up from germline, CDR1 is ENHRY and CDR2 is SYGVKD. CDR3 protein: CAISRKTDTEAFF. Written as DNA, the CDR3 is TGTGCCATCAGCAGGAAGACCGACACTGAAGCTTTCTTT.

The CDR3, as DNA: TGTGCCAGTAGTATAGACCGACAGTCGACCTATGGAAACACCATATATTTT. It specifies CASSIDRQSTYGNTIYF. The chain uses TRBV19 and TRBJ1-3; D is possibly TRBD1 (5 bases). The V and J ends lost 0 bases and 3 bases respectively, with 15 bases between them. The CDR3 totals 17 residues. Looked up from germline, CDR1 is LNHDA and CDR2 is SQIVND (reference sequence).

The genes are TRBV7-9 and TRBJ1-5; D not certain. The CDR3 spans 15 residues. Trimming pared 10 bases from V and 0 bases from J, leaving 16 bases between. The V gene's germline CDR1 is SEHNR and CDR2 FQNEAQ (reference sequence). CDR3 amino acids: CATNDGYYSNQPQHF. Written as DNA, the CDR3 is TGTGCCACCAACGACGGATACTATAGCAATCAGCCCCAGCATTTT. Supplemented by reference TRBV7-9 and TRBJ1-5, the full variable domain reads DTGVSQNPRHKITKRGQNVTFRCDPISEHNRLYWYRQTLGQGPEFLTYFQNEAQLEKSRLLSDRFSAERPKGSFSTLEIQRTEQGDSAMYLCATNDGYYSNQPQHFGDGTRLSIL.

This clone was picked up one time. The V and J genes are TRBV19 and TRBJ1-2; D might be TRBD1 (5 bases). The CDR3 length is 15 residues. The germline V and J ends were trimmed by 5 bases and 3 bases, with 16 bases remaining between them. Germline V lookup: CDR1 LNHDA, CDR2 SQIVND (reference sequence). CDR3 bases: TGTGCCAGTAGTCCTGGGGCAGTCGAAGACTATGGCTACACCTTC. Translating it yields CASSPGAVEDYGYTF.

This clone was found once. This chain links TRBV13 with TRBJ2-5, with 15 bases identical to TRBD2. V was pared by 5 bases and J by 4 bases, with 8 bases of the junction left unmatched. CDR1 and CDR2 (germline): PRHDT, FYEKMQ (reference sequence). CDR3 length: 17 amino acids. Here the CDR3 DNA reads TGTGCCAGCAGCCGGACTAGCGGGGGGGCTTTACGAGAGACCCAGTACTTC. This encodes CASSRTSGGALRETQYF.

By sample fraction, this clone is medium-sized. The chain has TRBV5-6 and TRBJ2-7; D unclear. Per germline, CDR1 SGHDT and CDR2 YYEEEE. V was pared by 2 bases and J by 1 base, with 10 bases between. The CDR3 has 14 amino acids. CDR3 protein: CASSLEVMSYEQYF. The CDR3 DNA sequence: TGTGCCAGCAGCTTAGAGGTAATGTCCTACGAGCAGTACTTC.

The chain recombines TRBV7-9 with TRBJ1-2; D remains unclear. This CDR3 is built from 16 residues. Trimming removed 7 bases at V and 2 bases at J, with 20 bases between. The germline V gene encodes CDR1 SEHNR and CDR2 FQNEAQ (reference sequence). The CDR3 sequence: CASTPTSRALNYGYTF. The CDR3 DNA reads TGTGCCAGCACCCCGACCTCGAGGGCCCTGAACTATGGCTACACCTTC.

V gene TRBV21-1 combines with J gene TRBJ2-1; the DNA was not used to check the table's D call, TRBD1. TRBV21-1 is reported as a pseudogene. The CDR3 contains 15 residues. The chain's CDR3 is CASSFGYKSYNEQFF. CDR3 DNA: TGTGCCAGCAGTTTTGGTTACAAATCCTACAATGAGCAGTTCTTC.

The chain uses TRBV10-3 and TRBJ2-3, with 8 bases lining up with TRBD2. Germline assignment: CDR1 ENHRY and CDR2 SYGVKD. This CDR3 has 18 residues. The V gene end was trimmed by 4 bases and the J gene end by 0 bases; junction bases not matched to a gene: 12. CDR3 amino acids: CAISAPGGAGASTDTQYF. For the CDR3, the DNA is TGTGCCATCAGTGCGCCGGGAGGGGCTGGGGCTAGCACAGATACGCAGTATTTT.

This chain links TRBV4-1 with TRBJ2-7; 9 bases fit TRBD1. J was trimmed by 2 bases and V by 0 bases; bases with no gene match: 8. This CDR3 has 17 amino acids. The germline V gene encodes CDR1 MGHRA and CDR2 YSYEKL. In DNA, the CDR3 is TGCGCCAGCAGCCAAGATTTCGACAGGGGGAGTACCTACGAGCAGTACTTC. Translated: CASSQDFDRGSTYEQYF.

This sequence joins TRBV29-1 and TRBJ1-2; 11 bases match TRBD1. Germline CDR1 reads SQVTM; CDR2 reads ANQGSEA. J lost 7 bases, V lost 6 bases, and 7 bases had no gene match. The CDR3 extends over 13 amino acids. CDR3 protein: CSVVWGQGGGYTF. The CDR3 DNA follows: TGCAGCGTCGTTTGGGGACAGGGGGGTGGCTACACCTTC.

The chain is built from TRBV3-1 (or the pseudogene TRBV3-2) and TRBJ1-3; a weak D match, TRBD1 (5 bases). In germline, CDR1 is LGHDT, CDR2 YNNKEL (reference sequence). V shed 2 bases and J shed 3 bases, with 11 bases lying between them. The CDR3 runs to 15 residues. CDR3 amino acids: CASSQIWGGGNTIYF. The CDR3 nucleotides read TGTGCCAGCAGCCAAATCTGGGGGGGTGGAAACACCATATATTTT.

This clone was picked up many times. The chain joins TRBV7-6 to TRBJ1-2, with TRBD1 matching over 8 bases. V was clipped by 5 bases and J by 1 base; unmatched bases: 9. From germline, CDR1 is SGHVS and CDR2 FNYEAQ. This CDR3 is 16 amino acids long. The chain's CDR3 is CASSPQTGADNYGYTF. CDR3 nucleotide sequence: TGTGCCAGCAGCCCCCAGACAGGGGCCGATAACTATGGCTACACCTTC.

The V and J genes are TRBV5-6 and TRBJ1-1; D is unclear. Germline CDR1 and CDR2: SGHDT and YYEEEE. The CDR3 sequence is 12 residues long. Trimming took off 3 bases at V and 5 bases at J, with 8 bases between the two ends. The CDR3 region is CASSSTETEAFF. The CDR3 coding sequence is TGTGCCAGCAGCTCGACGGAGACTGAAGCTTTCTTT.

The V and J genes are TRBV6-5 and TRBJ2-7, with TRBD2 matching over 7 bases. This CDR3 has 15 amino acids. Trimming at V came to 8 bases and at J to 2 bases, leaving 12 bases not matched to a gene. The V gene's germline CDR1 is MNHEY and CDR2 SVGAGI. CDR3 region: CASLNRGVGTYEQYF. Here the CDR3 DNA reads TGTGCCAGCCTGAACCGGGGGGTTGGGACCTACGAGCAGTACTTC.

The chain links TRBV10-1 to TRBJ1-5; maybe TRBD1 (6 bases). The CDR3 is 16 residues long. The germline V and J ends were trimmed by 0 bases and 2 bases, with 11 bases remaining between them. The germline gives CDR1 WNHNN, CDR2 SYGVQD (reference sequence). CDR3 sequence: CASSESSRGGNQPQHF. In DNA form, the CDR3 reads TGCGCCAGCAGTGAGTCTAGCAGGGGCGGCAATCAGCCCCAGCATTTT.

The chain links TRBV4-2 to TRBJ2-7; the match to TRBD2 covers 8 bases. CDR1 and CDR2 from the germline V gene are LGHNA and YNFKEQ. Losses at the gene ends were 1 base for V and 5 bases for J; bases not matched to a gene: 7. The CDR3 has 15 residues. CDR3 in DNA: TGTGCCAGCAGCCAAGGTCGGGGGGGGCCCGACGAGCAGTACTTC. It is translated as CASSQGRGGPDEQYF.

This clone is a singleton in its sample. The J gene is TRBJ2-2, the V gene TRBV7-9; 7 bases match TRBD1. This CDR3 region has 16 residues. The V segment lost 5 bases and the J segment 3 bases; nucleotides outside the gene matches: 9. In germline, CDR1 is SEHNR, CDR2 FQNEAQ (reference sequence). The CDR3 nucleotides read TGTGCCAGCAGCCCAAACAGGGGTCGTGACACCGGGGAGCTGTTTTTT. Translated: CASSPNRGRDTGELFF.

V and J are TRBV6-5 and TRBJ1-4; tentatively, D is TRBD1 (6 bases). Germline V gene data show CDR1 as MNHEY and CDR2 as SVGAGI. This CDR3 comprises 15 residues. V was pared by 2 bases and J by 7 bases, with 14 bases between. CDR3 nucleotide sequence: TGTGCCAGCAGTTACGTGGGGGCGCATAGTGAAAAACTGTTTTTT. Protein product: CASSYVGAHSEKLFF.

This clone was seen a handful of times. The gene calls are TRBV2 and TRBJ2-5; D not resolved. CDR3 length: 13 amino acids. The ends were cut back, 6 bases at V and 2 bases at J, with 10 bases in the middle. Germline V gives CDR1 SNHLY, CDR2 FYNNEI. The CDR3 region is CASRGVGQETQYF. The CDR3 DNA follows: TGTGCCAGCAGGGGCGTGGGTCAAGAGACCCAGTACTTC.

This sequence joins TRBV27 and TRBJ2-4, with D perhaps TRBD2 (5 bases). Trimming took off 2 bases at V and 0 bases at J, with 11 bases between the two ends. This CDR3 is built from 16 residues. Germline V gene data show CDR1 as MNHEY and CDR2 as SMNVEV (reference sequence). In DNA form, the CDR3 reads TGTGCCAGCAGTTTAGAGGGCAGACTAGCCAAAAACATTCAGTACTTC. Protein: CASSLEGRLAKNIQYF.

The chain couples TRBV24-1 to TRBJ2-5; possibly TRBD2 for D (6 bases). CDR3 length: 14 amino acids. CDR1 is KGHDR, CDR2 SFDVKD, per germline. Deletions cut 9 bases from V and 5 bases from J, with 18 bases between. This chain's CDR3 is CATEDPSSGETQYF. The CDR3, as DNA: TGTGCCACCGAGGACCCGTCGAGCGGGGAGACCCAGTACTTC.